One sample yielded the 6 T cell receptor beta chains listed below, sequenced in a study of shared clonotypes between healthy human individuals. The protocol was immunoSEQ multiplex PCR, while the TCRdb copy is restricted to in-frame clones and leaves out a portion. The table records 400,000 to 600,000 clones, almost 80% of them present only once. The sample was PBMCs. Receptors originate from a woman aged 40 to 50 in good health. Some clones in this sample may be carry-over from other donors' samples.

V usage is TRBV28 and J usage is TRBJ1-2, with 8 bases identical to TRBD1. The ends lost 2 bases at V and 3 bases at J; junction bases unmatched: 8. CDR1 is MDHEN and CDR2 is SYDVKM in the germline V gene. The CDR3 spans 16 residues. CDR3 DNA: TGTGCCAGCAGTTTAGACAGGGGCGGATGGTACTATGGCTACACCTTC. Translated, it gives CASSLDRGGWYYGYTF.

The CDR3 loop is CASRIRTGSYGYTF. In nucleotides, the CDR3 is TGTGCCAGCAGAATTCGGACAGGGAGCTATGGCTACACCTTC. This chain connects TRBV28 to TRBJ1-2; TRBD1 matches 8 bases. V lost 6 bases and J lost 4; bases outside the gene matches: 7. The CDR3 runs 14 residues. CDR1 MDHEN and CDR2 SYDVKM come from the germline V gene.

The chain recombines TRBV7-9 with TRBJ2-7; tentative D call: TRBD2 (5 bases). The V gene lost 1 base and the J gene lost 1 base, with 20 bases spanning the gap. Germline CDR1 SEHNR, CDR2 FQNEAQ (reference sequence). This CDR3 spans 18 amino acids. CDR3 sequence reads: CASSLVVDWASHSYEQYF. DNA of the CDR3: TGTGCCAGCAGCTTAGTGGTGGACTGGGCTAGCCATTCCTACGAGCAGTACTTC.

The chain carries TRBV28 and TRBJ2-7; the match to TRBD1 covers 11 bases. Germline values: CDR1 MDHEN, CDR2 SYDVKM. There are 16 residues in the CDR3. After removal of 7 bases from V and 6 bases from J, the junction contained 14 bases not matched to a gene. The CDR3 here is CASTMGGGQGVSEQYF. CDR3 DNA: TGTGCCAGCACCATGGGGGGGGGACAGGGGGTCAGCGAGCAGTACTTC.

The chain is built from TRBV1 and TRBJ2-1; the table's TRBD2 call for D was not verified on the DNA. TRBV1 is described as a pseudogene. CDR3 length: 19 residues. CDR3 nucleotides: TGCACCAGCAGCCCGACGAAAGCCCCAAGCGGGAACTCCTACAATGAGCAGTTCTTC. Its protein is CTSSPTKAPSGNSYNEQFF.

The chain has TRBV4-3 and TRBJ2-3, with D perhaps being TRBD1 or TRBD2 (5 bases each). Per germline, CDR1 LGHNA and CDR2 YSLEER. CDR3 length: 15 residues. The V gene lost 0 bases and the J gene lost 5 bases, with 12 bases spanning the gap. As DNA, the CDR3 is TGCGCCAGCAGCCAAGATCGGGGCACAGGAGATACGCAGTATTTT. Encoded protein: CASSQDRGTGDTQYF.